Reported below is one T cell receptor (beta chain). Its antigen is still unknown. The data were taken from a study of T cells expressing NK-cell markers. Study-level information: Seven of eight sequenced donors tested HCMV-seropositive; one tested seronegative.

The CDR3 is 18 amino acids. Germline loops: CDR1 MDHEN, CDR2 SYDVKM. Study findings and constraints: Expanded NKG2C+ T cell clones had unclear HCMV specificity.

TCR beta cDNA was made by 5'RACE template switching with UMIs. TCRdb re-called the 5' RACE reads; every CDR3 protein appears as one record, without DNA. Here the sample table reports under 600,000 distinct CDR3 sequences. V is TRBV28 and J is TRBJ2-1; the TCRdb D gene call, TRBD1, has no DNA to confirm it. Sequencing was done on a sample of blood T cells: a sorted CD56 or NKG2C T cell subset, CD4+ or CD8+ T cells, or bulk PBMC T cells (not recorded which). The clonotype originates from a woman in her forties or fifties in good health. This CDR3 is CASSLTSGQGRRDEKQFF.